This T cell receptor (beta chain) was identified in a study of CD8 T cell repertoires and HIV-1 epitope variants (TCRdb year 2020). Turning to the overall study: Twenty-five peptides representing autologous and known Gag and Nef epitope variants were each used to stimulate T cells in separate culture wells. T cells were enriched with the EasySep Human T Cell Enrichment Kit and co-cultured with equal numbers of autologous T cell-negative cells as antigen-presenting cells. Control conditions included a CMV, EBV and flu peptide pool, the Ebola AY9 epitope as negative control, and a no-peptide well. A total of more than 70 T cell cultures were run, with each culture condition done in triplicate except for one peptide, which was done in duplicate. An aliquot of 1M T cells was saved as an uncultured baseline condition, separate from the approximately 75 T cell cultures. The epitopes tested were three Gag epitope families plus Nef HW9 and YT9. For roughly 10 days the cultures were kept in IMDM with gentamicin, and on days 3 and 7 half of the media was changed with IL-2, IL-7 and IL-15 added. Study-wide conclusions, independent of this receptor: Under ten antigen-specific TCR beta clonotypes were identified, and six of them appeared cross-reactive for autologous or known escape epitope variants. A handful of clonotypes recognized the Nef KF9 family and one clonotype recognized the HW9 family, while no responses to the TAALDMSHF plasma variant were seen. Only TCR beta chains were identified by the assay, and proliferation to antigen, not T cell function or cytokine profile, was indicated.

Details on this clone: What antigen it recognizes has not been identified. Base qualities were left out, and no much larger clone turns up one base away.

Sequencing of TCR beta CDR3 regions was performed at survey depth on the immunoSEQ platform. The QIAamp DNA micro kit was used to extract genomic DNA from every cultured and uncultured CD8+ T cell population. From the authors' description of their analysis: Any sample with under 5,000 productive reads was excluded, and this exclusion removed about 7% of the roughly 80 cultures stimulated with HIV peptides. A MANAFEST web app trimmed sequences to CDR3 and removed nonproductive sequences, CDR3s under 5 amino acids, and those not starting C or ending F/W. To count as antigen-specific, a clonotype had to be expanded in at least 2 of 3 replicates compared with the no-peptide control at FDR 0.01, and only within one epitope family. A specific clonotype also had to show a frequency at least fivefold higher than in wells stimulated with peptides from other epitope families. Imported from immuneACCESS, the table was reduced by TCRdb to in-frame sequences with V and J called. These copies leave out some clones; in studies compared against another copy, an unresolved V gene accounts for under half, and the cause of the remainder is not known. V and J calls and clone size come straight from that table; D and trimming were deduced from the DNA. The sample table lists around 4,000 clones, 60% to 70% of them with a count of one. Approximately 43% of the sample belongs to the ten largest clones.

Its CDR3 holds 14 amino acids, cysteine through phenylalanine. This entry keeps only the CDR3 DNA: 42 bases, framed from base 1. V is pared back by 1 base and J by 3 bases, with 7 bases lying between the germline termini. CDR1 and CDR2 are drawn from the germline V gene: SNHLY, FYNNEI. The EasySep Human CD8+ T Cell Enrichment Kit was used on day 10 to isolate CD8+ T cells from every culture. This sequence was found in a male donor with HIV. Here the chain combines TRBV2 and TRBJ1-5, with no confident D gene call. Sample: cultured CD8+ T cells derived from PBMCs. CDR3 protein: CASSEGAVNQPQHF. The DNA sequence is given as TGTGCCAGCAGTGAAGGGGCGGTCAATCAGCCCCAGCATTTT.